This passage covers 10 T cell receptor beta chains from one sample sequenced in a study of graft-versus-host responses after intestinal transplantation. No antigen has been identified for these receptors. Generated by immunoSEQ multiplex PCR, the TCRdb table keeps only in-frame clones and is missing some. The sample consists of about 97,000 clones, around 92% of them appearing once. Specimen: unstimulated CD8+ T cells sorted from spleen or lymph node cells, collected before transplant. The receptors derive from a human donor who was the organ donor for an intestinal transplant.

The V and J genes are TRBV7-9 and TRBJ1-1, with a weak D call TRBD1 (6 bases). The V end was cut by 3 bases, the J end by 5 bases, with 10 bases between. The CDR3 is 13 amino acids. Looked up from germline, CDR1 is SEHNR and CDR2 is FQNEAQ (reference sequence). The CDR3, as DNA: TGTGCCAGCAGCTTGGACAGTGGTACTGAAGCTTTCTTT. This translates into CASSLDSGTEAFF. The entire variable domain, with the rest obtained from reference TRBV7-9 and TRBJ1-1, is as follows: DTGVSQNPRHKITKRGQNVTFRCDPISEHNRLYWYRQTLGQGPEFLTYFQNEAQLEKSRLLSDRFSAERPKGSFSTLEIQRTEQGDSAMYLCASSLDSGTEAFFGQGTRLTVV.

This chain joins TRBV7-9 and TRBJ1-2; D gene unclear. Trimming took 1 base from V and 4 from J, leaving 10 bases between them. This CDR3 comprises 14 residues. Germline V lookup: CDR1 SEHNR, CDR2 FQNEAQ (reference sequence). This chain's CDR3 is CASSLVAETYGYTF. DNA of the CDR3: TGTGCCAGCAGCTTAGTGGCGGAAACCTATGGCTACACCTTC. The full variable domain, with the rest looked up from reference TRBV7-9 and TRBJ1-2, is DTGVSQNPRHKITKRGQNVTFRCDPISEHNRLYWYRQTLGQGPEFLTYFQNEAQLEKSRLLSDRFSAERPKGSFSTLEIQRTEQGDSAMYLCASSLVAETYGYTFGSGTRLTVV.

The chain links TRBV28 to TRBJ1-2; D is unresolved. V lost 3 bases and J 9 bases, leaving 23 bases between the germline ends. Germline V gene data show CDR1 as MDHEN and CDR2 as SYDVKM. CDR3 length: 16 amino acids. This chain's CDR3 is CASSFLFSVEGSRYTF. The CDR3 DNA follows: TGTGCCAGCAGTTTTTTATTTTCGGTTGAGGGAAGCCGCTACACCTTC.

This clone occurred once. The rearrangement links TRBV29-1 to TRBJ1-1; D uncertain. This CDR3 is 15 amino acids long. Between the trimmed V and J ends, which lost 4 bases and 5 bases, there was a span of 20 bases. The germline CDR1 and CDR2 sequences are SQVTM and ANQGSEA. CDR3 nucleotide sequence: TGCAGCGTTGGCGTACCGGGAGGAGAATTGACTGAAGCTTTCTTT. This gives the protein CSVGVPGGELTEAFF. Full variable domain (missing parts from reference TRBV29-1 and TRBJ1-1): SAVISQKPSRDICQRGTSLTIQCQVDSQVTMMFWYRQQPGQSLTLIATANQGSEATYESGFVIDKFPISRPNLTFSTLTVSNMSPEDSSIYLCSVGVPGGELTEAFFGQGTRLTVV.

This rearrangement joins TRBV29-1 to TRBJ2-1; 8 nucleotides agree with TRBD2. The CDR3 has 14 residues. V was pared by 2 bases and J by 7 bases, with 7 bases of the junction left unmatched. CDR1 is SQVTM, CDR2 ANQGSEA, per germline. The CDR3: CSVELREGQNEQFF. The CDR3 nucleotides read TGCAGCGTTGAATTACGGGAGGGCCAGAATGAGCAGTTCTTC.

The chain is built from TRBV7-2 and TRBJ1-6; 7 nucleotides agree with TRBD1. The CDR3 covers 13 residues. V lost 2 bases and J lost 10; bases outside the gene matches: 2. Looked up from germline, CDR1 is SGHTA and CDR2 is FQGNSA. In DNA form, the CDR3 reads TGTGCCAGCAGCTTACGACAGGGATCACCCCTCCACTTT. Translated, it gives CASSLRQGSPLHF.

V usage is TRBV7-8 and J usage is TRBJ2-7; TRBD1 aligns across 8 bases. Germline V gene lookup returns CDR1 SGHVS and CDR2 FQNEAQ. The ends lost 2 bases at V and 0 bases at J; junction bases unmatched: 6. The CDR3 has 16 residues. CDR3 DNA: TGTGCCAGCAGCTTATCCGCGGACAGGGTCTCCTACGAGCAGTACTTC. Encoded protein: CASSLSADRVSYEQYF. The whole variable domain, remainder taken from reference TRBV7-8 and TRBJ2-7, is GAGVSQSPRYKVAKRGQDVALRCDPISGHVSLFWYQQALGQGPEFLTYFQNEAQLDKSGLPSDRFFAERPEGSVSTLKIQRTQQEDSAVYLCASSLSADRVSYEQYFGPGTRLTVT.

This chain links TRBV11-2 with TRBJ2-3; possible D gene TRBD2, 5 bases. CDR3 size: 13 residues. Germline V gene lookup returns CDR1 SGHAT and CDR2 FQNNGV. V was trimmed by 2 bases and J by 2 bases, leaving 5 bases between them. CDR3 loop: CASSLLATDTQYF. The CDR3 bases are TGTGCCAGCAGCTTACTAGCCACAGATACGCAGTATTTT.

This clone was observed a few times. V is TRBV7-9 and J is TRBJ1-2, with D unclear. CDR3 length: 13 amino acids. The germline CDR1 and CDR2 sequences are SEHNR and FQNEAQ (reference sequence). With 3 bases removed from V and 3 bases from J, the gap between germline ends came to 8 bases. The CDR3 DNA reads TGTGCCAGCAGCTTTTCGGCGGACTATGGCTACACCTTC. Translated: CASSFSADYGYTF.

The chain recombines TRBV5-6 with TRBJ2-4; TRBD1 matches 10 bases. Germline trimming cut 5 bases from V and 7 bases from J; bases unmatched to any gene: 3. CDR1 and CDR2 (germline): SGHDT, YYEEEE. This CDR3 spans 13 amino acids. DNA of the CDR3: TGTGCCAGCAGGGACAGGGGGGGGAACATTCAGTACTTC. It codes for CASRDRGGNIQYF.